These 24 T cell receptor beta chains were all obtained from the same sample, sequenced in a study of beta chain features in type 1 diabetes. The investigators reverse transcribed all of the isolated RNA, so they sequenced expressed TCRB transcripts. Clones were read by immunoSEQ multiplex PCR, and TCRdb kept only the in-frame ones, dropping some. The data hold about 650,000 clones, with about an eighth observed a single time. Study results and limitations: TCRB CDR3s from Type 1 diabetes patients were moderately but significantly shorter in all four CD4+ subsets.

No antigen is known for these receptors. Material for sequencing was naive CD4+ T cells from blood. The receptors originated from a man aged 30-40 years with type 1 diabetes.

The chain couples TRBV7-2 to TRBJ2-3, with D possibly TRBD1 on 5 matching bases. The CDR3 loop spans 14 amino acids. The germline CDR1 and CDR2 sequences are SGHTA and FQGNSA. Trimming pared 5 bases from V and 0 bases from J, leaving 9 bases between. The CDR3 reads CASSPRGSTDTQYF. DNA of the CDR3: TGTGCCAGCAGCCCTAGGGGCAGCACAGATACGCAGTATTTT.

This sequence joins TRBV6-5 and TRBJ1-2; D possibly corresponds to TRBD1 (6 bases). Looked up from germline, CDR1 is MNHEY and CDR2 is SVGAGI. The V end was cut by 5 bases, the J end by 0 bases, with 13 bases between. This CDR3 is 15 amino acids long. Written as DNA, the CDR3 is TGTGCCAGCAGTCCCGGACAGAGAGCTAACTATGGCTACACCTTC. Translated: CASSPGQRANYGYTF.

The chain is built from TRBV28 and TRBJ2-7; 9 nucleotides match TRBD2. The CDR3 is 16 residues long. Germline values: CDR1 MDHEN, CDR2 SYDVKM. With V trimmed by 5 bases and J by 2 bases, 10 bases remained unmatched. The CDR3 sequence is CASSPSGSGGTYEQYF. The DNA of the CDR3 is TGTGCCAGCAGTCCCTCCGGCAGCGGGGGGACCTACGAGCAGTACTTC.

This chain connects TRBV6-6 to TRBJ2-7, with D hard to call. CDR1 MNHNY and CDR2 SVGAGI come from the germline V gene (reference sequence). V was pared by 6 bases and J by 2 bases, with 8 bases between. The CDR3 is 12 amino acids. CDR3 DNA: TGTGCCAGCAGAACACAGACCTACGAGCAGTACTTC. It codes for CASRTQTYEQYF.

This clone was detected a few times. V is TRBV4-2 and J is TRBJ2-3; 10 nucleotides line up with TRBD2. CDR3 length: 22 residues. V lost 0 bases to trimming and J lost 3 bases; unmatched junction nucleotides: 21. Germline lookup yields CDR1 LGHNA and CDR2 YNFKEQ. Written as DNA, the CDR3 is TGTGCCAGCAGCCAAGACTATTGGGCACCTAGCGGGGGAGCTGAAAGAACAGATACGCAGTATTTT. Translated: CASSQDYWAPSGGAERTDTQYF.

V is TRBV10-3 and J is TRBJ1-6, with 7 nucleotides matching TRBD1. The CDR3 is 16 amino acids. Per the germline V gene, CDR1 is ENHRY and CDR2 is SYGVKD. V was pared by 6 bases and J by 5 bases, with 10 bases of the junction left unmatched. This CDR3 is CAIRGIDRVDNSPLHF. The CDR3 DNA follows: TGTGCCATCAGGGGGATAGACAGGGTGGATAATTCACCCCTCCACTTT.

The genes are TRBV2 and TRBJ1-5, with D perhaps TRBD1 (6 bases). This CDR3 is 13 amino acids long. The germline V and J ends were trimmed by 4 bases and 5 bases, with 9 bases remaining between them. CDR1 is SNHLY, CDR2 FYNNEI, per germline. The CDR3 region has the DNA TGTGCCAGCAGTGGGACAGAATATCAGCCCCAGCATTTT. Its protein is CASSGTEYQPQHF.

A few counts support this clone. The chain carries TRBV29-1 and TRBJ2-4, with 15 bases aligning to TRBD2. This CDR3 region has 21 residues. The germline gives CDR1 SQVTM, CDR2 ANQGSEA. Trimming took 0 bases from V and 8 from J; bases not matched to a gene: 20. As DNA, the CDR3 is TGCAGCGTTGAAGATCATAGAGCCGGGACTAGCGGGGGGCTGGTCCGGGACATTCAGTACTTC. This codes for CSVEDHRAGTSGGLVRDIQYF.

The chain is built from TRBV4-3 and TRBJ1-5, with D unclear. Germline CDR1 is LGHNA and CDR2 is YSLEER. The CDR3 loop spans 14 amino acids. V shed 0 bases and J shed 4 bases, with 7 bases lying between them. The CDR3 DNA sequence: TGCGCCAGCAGCCAAGATCGCGAAAATCAGCCCCAGCATTTT. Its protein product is CASSQDRENQPQHF.

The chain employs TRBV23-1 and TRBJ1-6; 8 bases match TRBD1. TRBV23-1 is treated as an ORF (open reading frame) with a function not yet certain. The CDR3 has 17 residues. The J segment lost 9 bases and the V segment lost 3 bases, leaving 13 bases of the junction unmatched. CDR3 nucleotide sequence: TGCGCCAGCAGTCAGTGGTGGGGCAGGGGGCACGGTTCACCCCTCCACTTT. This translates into CASSQWWGRGHGSPLHF.

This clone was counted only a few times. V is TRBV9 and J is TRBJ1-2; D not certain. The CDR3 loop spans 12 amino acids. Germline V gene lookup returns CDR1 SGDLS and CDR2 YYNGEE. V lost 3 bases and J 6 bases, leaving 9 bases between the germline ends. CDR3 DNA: TGTGCCAGCAGCGCGCGGCGTGATGGCTACACCTTC. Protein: CASSARRDGYTF.

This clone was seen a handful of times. The CDR3 nucleotides read TGTGCCAGCAGCCTAATTGATGCTAGTAGCAATGAGCAGTTCTTC. It translates to CASSLIDASSNEQFF. This chain connects TRBV7-2 to TRBJ2-1; no definite D call. Trimming took off 5 bases at V and 6 bases at J, with 17 bases between the two ends. There are 15 residues in the CDR3. Germline CDR1 and CDR2: SGHTA and FQGNSA.

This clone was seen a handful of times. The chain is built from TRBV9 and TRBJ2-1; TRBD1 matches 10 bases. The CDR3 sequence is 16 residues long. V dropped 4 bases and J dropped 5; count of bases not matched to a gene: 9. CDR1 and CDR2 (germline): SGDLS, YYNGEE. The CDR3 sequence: CASSFAPGQGNNEQFF. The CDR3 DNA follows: TGTGCCAGCAGCTTTGCCCCGGGACAGGGGAACAATGAGCAGTTCTTC. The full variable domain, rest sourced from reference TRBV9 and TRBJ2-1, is DSGVTQTPKHLITATGQRVTLRCSPRSGDLSVYWYQQSLDQGLQFLIQYYNGEERAKGNILERFSAQQFPDLHSELNLSSLELGDSALYFCASSFAPGQGNNEQFFGPGTRLTVL.

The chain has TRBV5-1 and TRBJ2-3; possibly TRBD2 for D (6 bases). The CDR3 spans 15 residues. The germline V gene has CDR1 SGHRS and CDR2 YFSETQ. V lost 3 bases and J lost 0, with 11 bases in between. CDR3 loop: CASSWGDPSTDTQYF. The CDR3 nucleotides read TGCGCCAGCAGCTGGGGGGACCCCAGCACAGATACGCAGTATTTT.

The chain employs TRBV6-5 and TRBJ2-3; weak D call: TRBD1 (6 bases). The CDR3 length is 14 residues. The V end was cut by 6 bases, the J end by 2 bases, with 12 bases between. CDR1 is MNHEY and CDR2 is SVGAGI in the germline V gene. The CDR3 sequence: CASSIGGYTDTQYF. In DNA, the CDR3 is TGTGCCAGCAGCATAGGGGGATACACAGATACGCAGTATTTT.

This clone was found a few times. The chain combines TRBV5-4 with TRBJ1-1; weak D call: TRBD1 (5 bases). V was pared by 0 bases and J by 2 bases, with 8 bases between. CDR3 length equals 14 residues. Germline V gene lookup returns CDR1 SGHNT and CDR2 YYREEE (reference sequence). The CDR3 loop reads CASSLVGLNTEAFF. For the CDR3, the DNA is TGTGCCAGCAGCTTGGTGGGACTTAACACTGAAGCTTTCTTT.

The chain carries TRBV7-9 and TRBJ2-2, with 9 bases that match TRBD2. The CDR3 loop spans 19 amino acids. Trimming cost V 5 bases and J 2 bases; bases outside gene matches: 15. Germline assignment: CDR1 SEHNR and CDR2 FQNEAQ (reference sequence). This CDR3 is CASSRKPVSSGANTGELFF. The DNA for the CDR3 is TGTGCCAGCAGCAGGAAACCGGTCTCTAGCGGGGCTAACACCGGGGAGCTGTTTTTT.

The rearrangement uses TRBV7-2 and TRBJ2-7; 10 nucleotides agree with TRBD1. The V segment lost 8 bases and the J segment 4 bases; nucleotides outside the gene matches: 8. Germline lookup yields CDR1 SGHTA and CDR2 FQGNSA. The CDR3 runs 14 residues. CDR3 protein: CASHSGTGVYEQYF. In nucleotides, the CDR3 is TGTGCCAGCCACTCCGGGACAGGGGTTTACGAGCAGTACTTC.

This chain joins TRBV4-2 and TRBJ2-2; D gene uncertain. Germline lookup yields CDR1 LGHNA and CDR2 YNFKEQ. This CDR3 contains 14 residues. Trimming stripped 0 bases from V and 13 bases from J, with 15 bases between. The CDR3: CASSQDRTSEVLFF. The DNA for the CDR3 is TGTGCCAGCAGCCAAGATCGCACCTCCGAGGTGCTGTTTTTT.

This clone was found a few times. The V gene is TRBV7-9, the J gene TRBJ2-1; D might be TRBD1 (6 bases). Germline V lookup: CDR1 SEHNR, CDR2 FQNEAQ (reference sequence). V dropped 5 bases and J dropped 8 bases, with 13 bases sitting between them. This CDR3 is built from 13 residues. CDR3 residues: CASSLNRVDEQFF. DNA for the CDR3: TGTGCCAGCAGCCTCAACAGGGTTGATGAGCAGTTCTTC.

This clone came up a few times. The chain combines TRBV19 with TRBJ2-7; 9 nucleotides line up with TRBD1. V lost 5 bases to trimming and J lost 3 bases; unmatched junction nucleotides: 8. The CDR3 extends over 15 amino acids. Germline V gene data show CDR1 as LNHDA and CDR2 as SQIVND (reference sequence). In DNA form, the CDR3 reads TGTGCCAGTAGTGCAGGGACAGGGACTAACTACGAGCAGTACTTC. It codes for CASSAGTGTNYEQYF.

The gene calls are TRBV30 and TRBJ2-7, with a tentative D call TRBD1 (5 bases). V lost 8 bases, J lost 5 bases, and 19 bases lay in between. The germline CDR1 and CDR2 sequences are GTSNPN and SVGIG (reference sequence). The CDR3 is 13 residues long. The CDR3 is CAGSLTGLNEQYF. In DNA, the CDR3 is TGTGCCGGATCTCTAACAGGCCTCAACGAGCAGTACTTC.

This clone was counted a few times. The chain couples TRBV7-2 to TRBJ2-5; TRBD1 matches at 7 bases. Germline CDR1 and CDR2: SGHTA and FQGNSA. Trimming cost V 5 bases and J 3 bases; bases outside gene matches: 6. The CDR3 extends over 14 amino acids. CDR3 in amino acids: CASSARQGKETQYF. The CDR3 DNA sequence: TGTGCCAGCAGCGCCAGACAGGGCAAAGAGACCCAGTACTTC.

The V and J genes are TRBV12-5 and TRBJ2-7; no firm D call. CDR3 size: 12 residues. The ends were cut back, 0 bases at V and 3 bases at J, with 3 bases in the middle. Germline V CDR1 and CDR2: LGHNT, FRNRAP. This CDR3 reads CASGLVNYEQYF. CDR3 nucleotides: TGTGCTAGTGGTTTGGTAAACTACGAGCAGTACTTC.